In this sample, the clone carrying this T cell receptor (beta chain) turned up many times. Its antigen is unidentified. The sample belongs to a study of T-cell reconstitution after alpha-beta-depleted transplantation in children. General study findings and limits: A year had passed since transplant, and T-cell counts and diversity by then came mostly from newly produced T cells. Surviving recipient cells, namely T cells and thymic progenitors, were the source of high day-60 TCRbeta diversity in some patients.

Preparing the TCRbeta library involved the use of unique molecular identifiers. TCRdb independently ran MiXCR on the PCR reads; one entry per CDR3 protein. This table has approximately 200,000 distinct CDR3 sequences, just under 6.5% appearing once. Losses at the gene ends were 10 bases for V and 5 bases for J; bases not matched to a gene: 10. The CDR3 contains 14 residues. Germline-derived CDR1 and CDR2 are SEHNR and FQNEAQ (reference sequence). This sequence originates from a girl under two years old with combined immunodeficiency, due to receive a stem cell transplant. The sample was PBMCs, taken before TCRalphabeta/CD19-depleted stem cell transplant. The J gene is TRBJ2-1, the V gene TRBV7-9; 8 nucleotides align to TRBD2. CDR3 bases: TGTGCCATCGAGCCGGGACTAGTCAACAATGAGCAGTTCTTC. Translation: CAIEPGLVNNEQFF.